This TCR beta chain was documented in a study of cytotoxic CD8 clonotypes in ibrutinib-treated CLL. Study as a whole: Response samples were obtained once patients had received a median around 12 months of treatment, range 6 to 36. Findings and limits, study-wide: Relative to age-matched healthy donors, clonality at baseline was higher, and it tracked circulating CD8+ T-cell counts. A rise in clonality was seen at ibrutinib response, and a fall back toward baseline was seen at progression.

This CDR3 has 13 amino acids. V shed 5 bases and J shed 4 bases, with 12 bases lying between them. Germline assignment: CDR1 SGHAT and CDR2 FQNNGV. With respect to this clone: Antigen: not known.

Measured with immunoSEQ multiplex PCR; TCRdb has only the in-frame clones, and not every one. In the table there are roughly 40,000 clones, approximately 74% of which are singletons. The chain employs TRBV11-2 and TRBJ2-7; D unclear. The sequencing used PBMCs, collected after 12 months of ibrutinib treatment. The clonotype comes from a human donor with chronic lymphocytic leukemia. The DNA for the CDR3 is TGTGCCAGCAGCGAACCGGGCCCATACGAGCAGTACTTC. Translated, it gives CASSEPGPYEQYF.